The subject of this entry is one T cell receptor beta chain. Other DNA sequences in the same sample also yield this CDR3. The data were obtained in a study of shared clonotypes between healthy human individuals. Sequenced by immunoSEQ multiplex PCR; TCRdb stores in-frame clones only, minus some. Among roughly 480,000 clones listed, 79% were seen once. Sequenced: PBMCs. This receptor was identified in a woman in her 40s in good health. Some clones in this sample may be carry-over from other donors' samples.

The CDR3 sequence is CASSSKLSSYNEQFF. The CDR3 DNA is TGTGCCAGCAGCTCTAAGTTAAGCTCCTACAATGAGCAGTTCTTC. The gene calls are TRBV11-2 and TRBJ2-1; D unresolved. Trimming left V 4 bases short and J 0 bases short, with 10 bases between. The CDR3 sequence is 15 residues long. Germline V gives CDR1 SGHAT, CDR2 FQNNGV.